These T cell receptor beta chains were read from a single sample in a study of Siglec-9 on CD8 T cells in melanoma. Clones were sequenced by immunoSEQ multiplex PCR, and TCRdb holds only the in-frame ones, with some missing. This sample has 30,000 to 45,000 clones; roughly four fifths occur once, and the top ten carry approximately 1.8%. Material: Siglec-9- CD8+ T cells sorted from blood. The receptor source for this set is a human donor in good health. CDR3s include the opening cysteine and the closing phenylalanine or tryptophan. D genes are given only for firm matches. The size entry is marked missing in some rows and otherwise reads once, few, many or a size class.

clone size,V gene,J gene,D gene,CDR3 DNA,CDR3 protein
-,TRBV6-1,TRBJ2-1,TRBD1,TGTGCCGGAACTCGACAGGGTCGGCACAATGAGCAGTTCTTC,CAGTRQGRHNEQFF
-,TRBV19,TRBJ1-1,TRBD1,TGTGCCAGTAGCCCCGGACAGGGGGGGACTGAAGCTTTCTTT,CASSPGQGGTEAFF
-,TRBV6-1,TRBJ2-5,-,TGTGCCAGCAGGGAATTGGGAGCAGGGGCCGAGACCCAGTACTTC,CASRELGAGAETQYF
-,TRBV7-6,TRBJ2-2,TRBD2,TGTGCCACGCGGGGGGACACCGGGGAGCTGTTTTTT,CATRGDTGELFF
once,TRBV12-5,TRBJ2-1,TRBD1,TGTGCTAGTGGTTTGTCCGGGACAGGCTACAATGAGCAGTTCTTC,CASGLSGTGYNEQFF
once,TRBV9,TRBJ2-2,-,TGTGCCAGCAGCGTAGCCGGGGAGCTGTTTTTT,CASSVAGELFF
-,TRBV7-9,TRBJ2-1,-,TGTGCCAGCAGCTCCAGAACAGAAAGCTCCTACAATGAGCAGTTCTTC,CASSSRTESSYNEQFF
-,TRBV6-6,TRBJ2-7,TRBD2,TGTGCCAGCATTATTGCTAAAATAGCGGGAGTCCACGAGCAGTACTTC,CASIIAKIAGVHEQYF
-,TRBV19,TRBJ2-1,-,TGTGCCAGTAAGAACCGAACGGGGACACAGGACCCAAGGCTGGGGGGCGAGCAGTTCTTC,CASKNRTGTQDPRLGGEQFF
-,TRBV6-4,TRBJ2-2,TRBD1,TGTGCCAGCAGTGACAGGGGGCGCGACACCGGGGAGCTGTTTTTT,CASSDRGRDTGELFF
-,TRBV28,TRBJ2-1,-,TGTGCCAGCAGTCCGATGGGACGTTCACCCCAATTCTTC,CASSPMGRSPQFF
-,TRBV9,TRBJ2-3,-,TGTGCCAGCAGCCACCACTTAGGACAGAGCACAGATACGCAGTATTTT,CASSHHLGQSTDTQYF